The present T cell receptor (beta chain) was sequenced within a study of blood T cell repertoires in COVID-19 (TCRdb year 2020). Background for the entire study: Collaborator samples came from the United States, Italy and Spain and covered acute and convalescent phases of COVID-19. Samples were obtained from the ongoing ImmuneRACE study (first 160 participants) and from over a thousand subjects provided by 6 global collaborators. Deeply sampled blood TCRbeta repertoires from subjects exposed to, actively infected with, or recovered from COVID-19 were included in the dataset. The material from the prospective study consisted of cDNA or gDNA derived from T cells, B-cell-depleted T cells, or PBMCs. A de-identified subject ID, COVID-19 status, age in years and sex were almost always included in the sample metadata. A freely available public database, intended as a resource for researchers studying the immune response to SARS-CoV-2, is where the repertoires were released. Where HLA class I and class II types were available, the types were taken from metadata supplied by the sample provider, not from assay-based typing. Paper-wide results and their limitations: How much clinical and demographic metadata was included differed by source and by participant, and the metadata was provided uncurated.

Participants in the prospective study were aged about 18 to 90 years, lived in under 30 United States geographic areas, and enrolled through a virtual design. Cohort assignment in the prospective study relied on participant-reported clinical history from a screening survey and a study questionnaire. For ImmuneRACE Cohort 3, a participant was defined as recovered based on two consecutive negative NP/OP PCR tests, clearance by a healthcare professional, or resolution of symptoms. Mobile phlebotomists in the prospective study collected whole blood, serum and a nasopharyngeal or oropharyngeal swab from every participant. Participants in the prospective study had the option to provide additional blood draws and questionnaires over a roughly 2-month period. Prospective study blood samples were shipped either frozen or at room temperature before DNA extraction. About this clone: Its target antigen remains unknown. No much larger clone exists at a distance of one base, and base qualities are not known.

TCRbeta CDR3 regions were amplified from genomic DNA using the immunoSEQ Assay, a bias-controlled multiplex PCR. The study's processing was this. The number of nucleated cells in each sample was estimated by amplification of reference gene primers within the assay. To quantify the absolute abundance of each unique TCRbeta CDR3 rearrangement, sequence reads were collapsed and filtered. For each sample, productive Simpson clonality was calculated as the square root of Simpson's diversity index across productive rearrangements. The table comes from immuneACCESS by way of TCRdb, which keeps in-frame sequences with V and J called. Part of the clones is missing from these tables; in studies checked, under half for an unresolved V gene and the rest for unknown reasons. V and J calls and clone size are copied from that table; D and trimming were computed from the DNA. This sample has roughly 180,000 clones in its table, and under 90% of those were observed once. The biggest ten clones account for around a sixth of the sample.

Measured from the cysteine to the phenylalanine, the CDR3 is 19 residues long. CDR3 DNA only is kept here, 57 bases in frame from base 1. Sequences LNHDA (CDR1) and SQIVND (CDR2) are obtained from the germline V gene (reference sequence). V is reduced by 0 bases and J by 4 bases, leaving a spacing of 24 bases between them. The chain couples TRBV19 to TRBJ1-1, with a weak D call of TRBD1 (6 bases match). This clonotype was sampled from a man aged 60 to 75 who had recovered from COVID-19. Material: PBMCs or T cells enriched from blood (not recorded which). The CDR3 protein sequence reads: CASSIDIGAGANLGTEAFF. In nucleotide form, the sequence is TGTGCCAGTAGTATAGATATAGGGGCAGGGGCGAATTTGGGCACTGAAGCTTTCTTT.